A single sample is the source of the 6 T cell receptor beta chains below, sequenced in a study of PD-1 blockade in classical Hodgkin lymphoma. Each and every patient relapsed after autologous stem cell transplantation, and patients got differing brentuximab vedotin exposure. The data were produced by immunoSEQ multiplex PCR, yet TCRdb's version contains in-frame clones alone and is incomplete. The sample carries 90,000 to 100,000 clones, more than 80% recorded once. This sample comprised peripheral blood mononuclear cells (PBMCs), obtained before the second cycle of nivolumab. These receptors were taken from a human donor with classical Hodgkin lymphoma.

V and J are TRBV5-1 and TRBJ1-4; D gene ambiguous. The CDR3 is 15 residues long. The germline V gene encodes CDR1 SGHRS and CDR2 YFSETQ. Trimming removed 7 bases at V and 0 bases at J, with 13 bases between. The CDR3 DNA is TGCGCCAGCCGCAAAGTGGGCGCAACTAATGAAAAACTGTTTTTT. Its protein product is CASRKVGATNEKLFF.

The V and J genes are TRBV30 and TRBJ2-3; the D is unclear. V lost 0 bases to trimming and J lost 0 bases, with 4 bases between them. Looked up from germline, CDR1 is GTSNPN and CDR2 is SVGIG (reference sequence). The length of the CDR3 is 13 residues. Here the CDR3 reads CAWSVGSTDTQYF. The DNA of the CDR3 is TGTGCCTGGAGTGTAGGGAGCACAGATACGCAGTATTTT.

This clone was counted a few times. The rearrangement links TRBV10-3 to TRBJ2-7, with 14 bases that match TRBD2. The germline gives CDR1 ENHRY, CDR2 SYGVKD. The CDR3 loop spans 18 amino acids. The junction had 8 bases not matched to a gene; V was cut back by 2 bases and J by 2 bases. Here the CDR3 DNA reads TGTGCCATCAGTGAGCCGCTTGGGACTAGCGGGAGAACCTACGAGCAGTACTTC. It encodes CAISEPLGTSGRTYEQYF.

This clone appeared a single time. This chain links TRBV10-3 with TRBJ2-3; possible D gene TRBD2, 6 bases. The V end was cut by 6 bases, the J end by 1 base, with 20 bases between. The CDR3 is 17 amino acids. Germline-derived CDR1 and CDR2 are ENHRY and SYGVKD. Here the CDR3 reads CAISPQTVGSGTDTQYF. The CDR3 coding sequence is TGTGCCATCAGCCCCCAGACGGTCGGGAGCGGCACAGATACGCAGTATTTT.

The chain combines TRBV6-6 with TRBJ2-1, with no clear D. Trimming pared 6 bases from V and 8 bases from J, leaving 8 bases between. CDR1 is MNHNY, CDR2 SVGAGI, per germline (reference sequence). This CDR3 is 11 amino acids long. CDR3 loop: CASSLLHEQFF. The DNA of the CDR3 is TGTGCCAGCAGCCTACTTCATGAGCAGTTCTTC.

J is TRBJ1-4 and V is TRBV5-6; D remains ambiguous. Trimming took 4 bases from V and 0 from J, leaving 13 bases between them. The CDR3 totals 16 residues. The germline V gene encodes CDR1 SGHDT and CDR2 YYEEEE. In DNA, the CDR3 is TGTGCCAGCAGCCTTAAGAGCTTGGCAACTAATGAAAAACTGTTTTTT. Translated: CASSLKSLATNEKLFF.